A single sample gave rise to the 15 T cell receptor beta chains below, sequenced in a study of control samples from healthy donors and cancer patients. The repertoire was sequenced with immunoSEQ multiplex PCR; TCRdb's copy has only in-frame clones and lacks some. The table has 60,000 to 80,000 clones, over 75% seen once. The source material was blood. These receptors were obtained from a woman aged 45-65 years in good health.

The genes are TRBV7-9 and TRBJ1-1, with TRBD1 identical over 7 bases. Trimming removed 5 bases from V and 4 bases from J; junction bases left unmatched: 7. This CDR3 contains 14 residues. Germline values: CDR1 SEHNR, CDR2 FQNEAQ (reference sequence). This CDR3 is CASSIMTGSTEAFF. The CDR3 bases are TGTGCCAGCAGCATCATGACAGGGTCCACTGAAGCTTTCTTT.

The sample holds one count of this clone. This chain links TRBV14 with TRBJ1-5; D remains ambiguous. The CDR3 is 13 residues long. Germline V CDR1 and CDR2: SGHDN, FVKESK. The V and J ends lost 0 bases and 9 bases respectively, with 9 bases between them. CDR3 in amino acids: CASSQELWGPQHF. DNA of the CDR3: TGTGCCAGCAGCCAAGAGCTTTGGGGGCCCCAGCATTTT. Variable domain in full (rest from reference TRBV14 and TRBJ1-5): EAGVTQFPSHSVIEKGQTVTLRCDPISGHDNLYWYRRVMGKEIKFLLHFVKESKQDESGMPNNRFLAERTGGTYSTLKVQPAELEDSGVYFCASSQELWGPQHFGDGTRLSIL.

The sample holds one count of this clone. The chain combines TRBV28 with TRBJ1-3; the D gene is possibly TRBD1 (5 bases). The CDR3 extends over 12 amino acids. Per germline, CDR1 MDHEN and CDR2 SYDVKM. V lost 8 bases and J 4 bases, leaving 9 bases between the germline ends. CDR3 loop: CASGGGGNTIYF. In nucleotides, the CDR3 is TGTGCCAGCGGCGGGGGAGGAAACACCATATATTTT.

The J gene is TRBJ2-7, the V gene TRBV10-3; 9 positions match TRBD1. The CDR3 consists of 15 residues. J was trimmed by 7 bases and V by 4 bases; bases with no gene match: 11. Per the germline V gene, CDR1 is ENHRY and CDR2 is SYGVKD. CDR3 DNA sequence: TGTGCCATCAGTGTTCTAGGGACAGGGTTTAGGGAGCAGTACTTC. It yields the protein CAISVLGTGFREQYF.

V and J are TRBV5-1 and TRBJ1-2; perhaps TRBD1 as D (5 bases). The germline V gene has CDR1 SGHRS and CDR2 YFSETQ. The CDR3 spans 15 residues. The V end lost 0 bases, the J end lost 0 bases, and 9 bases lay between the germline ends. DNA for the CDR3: TGCGCCAGCAGCTTGGAGAGGGGTGCTAACTATGGCTACACCTTC. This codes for CASSLERGANYGYTF.

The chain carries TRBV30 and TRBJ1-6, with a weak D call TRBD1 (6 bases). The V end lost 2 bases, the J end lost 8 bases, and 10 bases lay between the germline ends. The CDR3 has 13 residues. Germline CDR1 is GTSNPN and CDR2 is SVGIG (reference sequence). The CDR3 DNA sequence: TGTGCCTGGAGTCTGTCAGGGGATTCACCCCTCCACTTT. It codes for CAWSLSGDSPLHF.

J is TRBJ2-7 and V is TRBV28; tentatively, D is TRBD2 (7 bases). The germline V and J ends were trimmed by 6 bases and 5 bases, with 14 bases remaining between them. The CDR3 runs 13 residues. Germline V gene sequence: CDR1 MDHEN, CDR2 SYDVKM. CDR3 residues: CASSWGGRNEQYF. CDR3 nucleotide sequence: TGTGCCAGCAGCTGGGGGGGGCGTAACGAGCAGTACTTC.

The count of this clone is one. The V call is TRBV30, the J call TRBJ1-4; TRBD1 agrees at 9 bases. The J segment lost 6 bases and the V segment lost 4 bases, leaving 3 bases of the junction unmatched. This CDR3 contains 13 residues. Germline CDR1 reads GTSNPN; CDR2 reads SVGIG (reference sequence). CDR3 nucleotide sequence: TGTGCCTGGAACAGGGGGCTTGATGAAAAACTGTTTTTT. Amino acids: CAWNRGLDEKLFF.

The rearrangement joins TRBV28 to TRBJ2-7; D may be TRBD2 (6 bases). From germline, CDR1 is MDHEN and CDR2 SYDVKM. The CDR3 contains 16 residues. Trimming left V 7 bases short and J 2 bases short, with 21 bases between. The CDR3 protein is CASTTEAGLFTYEQYF. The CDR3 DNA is TGTGCCAGCACGACTGAGGCGGGACTGTTCACCTACGAGCAGTACTTC.

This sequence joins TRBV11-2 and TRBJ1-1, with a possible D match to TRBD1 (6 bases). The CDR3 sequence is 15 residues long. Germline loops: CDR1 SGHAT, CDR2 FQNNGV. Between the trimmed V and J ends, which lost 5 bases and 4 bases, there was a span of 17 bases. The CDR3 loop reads CASSPIQGRGTEAFF. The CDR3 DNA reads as TGTGCCAGCAGCCCAATACAGGGAAGAGGCACTGAAGCTTTCTTT.

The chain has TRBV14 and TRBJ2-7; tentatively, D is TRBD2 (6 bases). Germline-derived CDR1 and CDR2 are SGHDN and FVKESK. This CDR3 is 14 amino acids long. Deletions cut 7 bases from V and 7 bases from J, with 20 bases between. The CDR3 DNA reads TGTGCCAGCAACGCGGGGTATCCGGTCGGAGAGCAGTACTTC. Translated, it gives CASNAGYPVGEQYF.

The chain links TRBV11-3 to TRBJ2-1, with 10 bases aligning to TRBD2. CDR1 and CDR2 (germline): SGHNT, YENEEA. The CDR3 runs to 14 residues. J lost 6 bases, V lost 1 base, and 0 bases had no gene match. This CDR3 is CASSLGLAGNEQFF. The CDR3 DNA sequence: TGTGCCAGCAGCTTAGGACTAGCGGGCAATGAGCAGTTCTTC. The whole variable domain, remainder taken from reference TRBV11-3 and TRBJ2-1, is EAGVVQSPRYKIIEKKQPVAFWCNPISGHNTLYWYLQNLGQGPELLIRYENEEAVDDSQLPKDRFSAERLKGVDSTLKIQPAELGDSAVYLCASSLGLAGNEQFFGPGTRLTVL.

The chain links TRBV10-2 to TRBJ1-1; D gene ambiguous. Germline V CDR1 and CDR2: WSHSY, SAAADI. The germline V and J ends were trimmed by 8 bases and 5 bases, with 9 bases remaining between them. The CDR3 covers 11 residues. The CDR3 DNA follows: TGCGCCAGCTATAGAGGGACTGAAGCTTTCTTT. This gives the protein CASYRGTEAFF.

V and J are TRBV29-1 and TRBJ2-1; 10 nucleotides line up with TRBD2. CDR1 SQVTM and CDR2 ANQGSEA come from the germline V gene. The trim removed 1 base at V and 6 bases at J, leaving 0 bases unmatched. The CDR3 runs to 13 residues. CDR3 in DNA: TGCAGCGTTGAAGTAGCGGGAGGCAATGAGCAGTTCTTC. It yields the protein CSVEVAGGNEQFF.

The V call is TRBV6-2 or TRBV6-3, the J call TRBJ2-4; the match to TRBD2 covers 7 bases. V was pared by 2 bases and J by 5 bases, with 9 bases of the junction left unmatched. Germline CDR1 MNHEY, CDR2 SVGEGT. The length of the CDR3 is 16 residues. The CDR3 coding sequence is TGTGCCAGCAGTTACAGCGGGGCAGGCGGCCAAAACATTCAGTACTTC. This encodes CASSYSGAGGQNIQYF.